Listed below are T cell receptor beta chains from one sample, sequenced in a study of cytomegalovirus exposure and HLA in healthy donors. The method was immunoSEQ multiplex PCR; TCRdb's version includes in-frame clones alone and lacks a portion of them. The repertoire consists of fewer than 200,000 clones, with approximately 86% occurring once and the leading ten covering 2% to 3%. The sequenced material came from PBMCs. These receptors all come from a man aged 18 to 30 in good health and CMV-seropositive. Each CDR3 is given with its conserved first and last residue. D genes are given only for firm matches. The size of a clone is reported for some rows only, either as once, few or many, or as a class for expanded clones.

>TRBJ1-1|NA|TRBV29-1|TRBD1
CSVTSGGDDTEAFF
TGCAGCGTCACATCAGGGGGCGATGATACTGAAGCTTTCTTT
>TRBJ2-1|NA|TRBV1|NA
CTSSQEGWDTYNEQFF
TGCACCAGCAGCCAAGAAGGGTGGGACACATACAATGAGCAGTTCTTC
>TRBJ1-2|NA|TRBV27|TRBD1
CASSLTPGTGAASYTF
TGTGCCAGCAGTTTGACTCCCGGGACAGGTGCCGCCAGCTACACCTTC
>TRBJ2-3|NA|TRBV2|NA
CASSDVASKQYF
TGTGCCAGCAGTGATGTGGCTAGCAAGCAGTATTTT
>TRBJ2-1|once|TRBV15|TRBD2
CATSKGLAGGNEQFF
TGTGCCACCAGCAAAGGACTAGCGGGGGGGAATGAGCAGTTCTTC
>TRBJ2-7|NA|TRBV9|TRBD2
CASSPGGSSYEQYF
TGTGCCAGCAGCCCGGGGGGGAGCTCCTACGAGCAGTACTTC
>TRBJ2-7|NA|TRBV7-9|NA
CASSLVGGGDYEQYF
TGTGCCAGCAGCTTAGTCGGGGGTGGAGATTACGAGCAGTACTTC
>TRBJ2-2|NA|TRBV5-6|NA
CASSSLGPNTGELFF
TGTGCCAGCAGCTCGTTGGGGCCGAACACCGGGGAGCTGTTTTTT
>TRBJ2-7|NA|TRBV9|NA
CASSGGQLSSYEQYF
TGTGCCAGCAGCGGAGGGCAGCTAAGCTCCTACGAGCAGTACTTC
>TRBJ2-1|NA|TRBV15|NA
CATSPGLNNEQFF
TGTGCCACCAGCCCGGGACTTAACAATGAGCAGTTCTTC
>TRBJ2-3|NA|TRBV10-3|NA
CAISHRQVGASTDTQYF
TGTGCCATCAGCCATAGACAGGTTGGGGCTAGCACAGATACGCAGTATTTT
>TRBJ2-1|NA|TRBV27|NA
CASSLSELHEQFF
TGTGCCAGCAGTTTATCCGAGTTACATGAGCAGTTCTTC
>TRBJ2-5|NA|TRBV14|NA
CASSQDNPRQETQYF
TGTGCCAGCAGCCAAGATAACCCCCGGCAAGAGACCCAGTACTTC
>TRBJ2-1|NA|TRBV4-2|NA
CASSLVSGSSYNEQFF
TGTGCCAGCAGCCTGGTGTCGGGAAGCTCCTACAATGAGCAGTTCTTC
>TRBJ1-1|NA|TRBV2|TRBD1
CASRGTGEMWDAFF
TGTGCCAGCAGGGGGACAGGGGAAATGTGGGATGCTTTCTTT
>TRBJ2-7|NA|TRBV10-2|TRBD2
CASSESTLTSSNKFPYEQYF
TGCGCCAGCAGTGAGTCGACTCTGACTAGCAGTAACAAGTTTCCCTACGAGCAGTACTTC
>TRBJ1-1|NA|TRBV5-6|TRBD1
CASSSFSGTGEAFF
TGTGCCAGCAGCTCCTTCTCCGGGACAGGGGAAGCTTTCTTT
>TRBJ2-7|NA|TRBV4-2|TRBD2
CASSQDRGSPYEQYF
TGTGCCAGCAGCCAAGACCGCGGGAGCCCGTACGAGCAGTACTTC
>TRBJ2-5|NA|TRBV5-1|TRBD1
CASSPGTAEETQYF
TGCGCCAGCAGTCCCGGGACAGCCGAGGAGACCCAGTACTTC